This T cell receptor beta chain was sequenced for a study of T-cell reconstitution after alpha-beta-depleted transplantation in children. This clonotype was detected only once. Its antigen is not identified. CDR3 size: 13 residues. V lost 1 base to trimming and J lost 7 bases, with 7 bases between them. Germline V gene sequence: CDR1 LGHDT, CDR2 YNNKEL (reference sequence). The authors prepared the TCRbeta library with unique molecular identifiers. One entry per CDR3 protein results from TCRdb running MiXCR on the PCR reads. This sample has 700,000 to 950,000 distinct CDR3 sequences, with roughly 15% found just once. Overall study findings and caveats: In patients about two months after transplant, alpha-beta T cells reportedly arose from several hundred expanded graft clones.

Material: PBMCs, mostly from graft donor cells, obtained 360 days after TCRalphabeta/CD19-depleted stem cell transplant. The chain combines TRBV3-1 with TRBJ2-2; unclear D gene. The TCR comes from a male patient younger than 18 who had a stem cell transplant for acute lymphoblastic leukemia, so the T cells may come from the graft donor. The CDR3 DNA reads TGTGCCAGCAGCCAAGGGTATCGCGGGGAGCTGTTTTTT. It yields the protein CASSQGYRGELFF.